The clone carrying this T cell receptor beta chain was seen many times. The data were obtained in a study of T cells after yellow fever vaccination. This CDR3 has 16 residues. Looked up from germline, CDR1 is LGHDT and CDR2 is YNNKEL (reference sequence). V lost 1 base to trimming and J lost 0 bases, with 9 bases between them. MiXCR was run by TCRdb on the 5' RACE reads, yielding one entry per CDR3 protein. In the table there are 610,000 or so distinct CDR3 sequences, approximately 13% of which are singletons. The sequences come from PBMCs, collected on the day of the yellow fever booster vaccination. This rearrangement joins TRBV3-1 to TRBJ2-2; D remains unclear. The sequence was obtained from a man aged 30 to 45 who received the YFV17D yellow fever vaccine. This chain's CDR3 is CASSQVLRTNTGELFF. The CDR3 nucleotides read TGTGCCAGCAGCCAAGTTCTGCGCACGAACACCGGGGAGCTGTTTTTT. The complete variable domain, with remaining parts taken from reference TRBV3-1 and TRBJ2-2, reads DTAVSQTPKYLVTQMGNDKSIKCEQNLGHDTMYWYKQDSKKFLKIMFSYNNKELIINETVPNRFSPKSPDKAHLNLHINSLELGDSAVYFCASSQVLRTNTGELFFGEGSRLTVL.